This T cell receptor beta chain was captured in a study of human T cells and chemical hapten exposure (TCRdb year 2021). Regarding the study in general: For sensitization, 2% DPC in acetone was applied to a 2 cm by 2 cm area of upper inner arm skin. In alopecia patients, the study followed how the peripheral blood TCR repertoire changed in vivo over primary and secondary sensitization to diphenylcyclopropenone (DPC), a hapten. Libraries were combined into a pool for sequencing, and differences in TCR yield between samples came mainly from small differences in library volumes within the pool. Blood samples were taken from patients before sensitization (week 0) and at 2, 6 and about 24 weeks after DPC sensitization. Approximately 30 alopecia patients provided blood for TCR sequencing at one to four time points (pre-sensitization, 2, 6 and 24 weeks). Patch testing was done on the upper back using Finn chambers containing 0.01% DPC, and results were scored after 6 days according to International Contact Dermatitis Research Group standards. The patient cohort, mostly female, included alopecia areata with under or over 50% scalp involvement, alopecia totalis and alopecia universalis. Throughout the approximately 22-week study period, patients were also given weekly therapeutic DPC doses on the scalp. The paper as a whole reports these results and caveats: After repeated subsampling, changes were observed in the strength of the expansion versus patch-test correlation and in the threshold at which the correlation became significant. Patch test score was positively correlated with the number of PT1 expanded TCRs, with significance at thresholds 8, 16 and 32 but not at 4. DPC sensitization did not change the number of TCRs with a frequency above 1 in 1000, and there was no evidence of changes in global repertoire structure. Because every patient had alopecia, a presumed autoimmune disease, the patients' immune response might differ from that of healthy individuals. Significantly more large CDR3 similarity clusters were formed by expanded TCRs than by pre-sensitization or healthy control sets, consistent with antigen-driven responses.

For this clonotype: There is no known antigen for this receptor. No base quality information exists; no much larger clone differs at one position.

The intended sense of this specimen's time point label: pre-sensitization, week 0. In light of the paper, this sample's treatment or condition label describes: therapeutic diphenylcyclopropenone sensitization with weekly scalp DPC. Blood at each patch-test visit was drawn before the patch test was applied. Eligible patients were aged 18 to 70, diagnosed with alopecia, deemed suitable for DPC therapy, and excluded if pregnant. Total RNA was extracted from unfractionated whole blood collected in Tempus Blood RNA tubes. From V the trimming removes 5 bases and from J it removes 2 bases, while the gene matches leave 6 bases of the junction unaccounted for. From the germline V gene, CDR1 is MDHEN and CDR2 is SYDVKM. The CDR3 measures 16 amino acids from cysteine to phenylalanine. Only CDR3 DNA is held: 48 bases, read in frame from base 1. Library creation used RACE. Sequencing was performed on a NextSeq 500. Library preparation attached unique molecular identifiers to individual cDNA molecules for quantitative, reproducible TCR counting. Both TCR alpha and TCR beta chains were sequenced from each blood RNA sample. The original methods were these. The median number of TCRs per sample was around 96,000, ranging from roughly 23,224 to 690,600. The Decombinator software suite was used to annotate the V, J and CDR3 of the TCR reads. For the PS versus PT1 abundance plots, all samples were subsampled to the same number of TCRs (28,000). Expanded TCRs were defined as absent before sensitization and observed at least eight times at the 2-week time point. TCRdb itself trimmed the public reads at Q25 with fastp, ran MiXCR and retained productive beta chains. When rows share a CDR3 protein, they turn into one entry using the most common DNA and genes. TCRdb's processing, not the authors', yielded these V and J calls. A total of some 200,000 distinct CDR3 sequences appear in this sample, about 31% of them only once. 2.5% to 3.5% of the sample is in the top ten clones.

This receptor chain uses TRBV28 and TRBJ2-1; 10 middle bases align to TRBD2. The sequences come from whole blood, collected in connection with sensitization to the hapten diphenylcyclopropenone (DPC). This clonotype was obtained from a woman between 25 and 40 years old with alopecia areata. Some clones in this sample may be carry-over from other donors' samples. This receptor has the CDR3 CASSTPSGGTYNEQFF. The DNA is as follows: TGTGCCAGCAGTACCCCTAGCGGGGGTACCTACAATGAGCAGTTCTTC.